These 32 T cell receptor beta chains share one sample of origin, sequenced in a study of regulatory T cells in long-lasting Graves disease. Specified time point: persistent/refractory GD, antithyroid drugs over 5 years with positive TRAb. PBMC-derived RNA was used for the TCR library. Arm-PCR of CDR3 regions with iRepertoire HTBI primers generated TCR beta libraries. TCRdb recomputed calls from the multiplex PCR reads with MiXCR, one row per CDR3 protein. The sample carries a few hundred thousand distinct CDR3 sequences, roughly 22% recorded once. The material was peripheral blood mononuclear cells (PBMCs), obtained when the disease was refractory, from a patient treated with antithyroid drugs. These TCRs come from a female donor with Graves disease.

This clonotype appeared a few times. The V gene is TRBV7-2, the J gene TRBJ2-7, with TRBD2 matching 9 bases. The V segment lost 1 base and the J segment 5 bases; nucleotides outside the gene matches: 6. From germline, CDR1 is SGHTA and CDR2 FQGNSA. The CDR3 has 15 amino acids. The CDR3 spells CASSLERGAGDEQYF. The CDR3 nucleotides are TGTGCCAGCAGCTTAGAGCGGGGGGCAGGGGACGAGCAGTACTTC.

This clonotype was recorded a few times. The chain links TRBV6-7 to TRBJ1-1; TRBD1 aligns across 9 bases. TRBV6-7 qualifies as an ORF whose function is uncertain. The CDR3 runs to 15 residues. Trimming cost V 5 bases and J 2 bases; bases outside gene matches: 6. Written as DNA, the CDR3 is TGTGCCAGCAGTGGGACAGGGAGGCTTAACACTGAAGCTTTCTTT. Translating gives CASSGTGRLNTEAFF.

The chain is built from TRBV7-2 and TRBJ1-5, with D possibly matching TRBD1 (5 bases). The germline V gene encodes CDR1 SGHTA and CDR2 FQGNSA. The CDR3 totals 15 residues. V was trimmed by 1 base and J by 5 bases, leaving 12 bases between them. The CDR3 nucleotides are TGTGCCAGCAGCTTAGACCCGGACACGTATCAGCCCCAGCATTTT. Protein sequence: CASSLDPDTYQPQHF.

A few counts support this clonotype. It differs at one base from a far larger clone, so likely a read error. The chain has TRBV12-3 or TRBV12-4 and TRBJ2-5; D may be TRBD1 (6 bases). Deletions cut 5 bases from V and 4 bases from J, with 20 bases between. CDR3 size: 16 residues. The CDR3: CASSETRVRGAETQYF. The CDR3 nucleotides are TGTGCCAGCAGTGAAACGCGGGTCAGGGGAGCAGAGACCCAGTACTTC.

The gene calls are TRBV11-3 and TRBJ2-7, with a possible D match to TRBD1 (6 bases). Trimming stripped 0 bases from V and 4 bases from J, with 10 bases between. Looked up from germline, CDR1 is SGHNT and CDR2 is YENEEA. The CDR3 is 14 amino acids. The CDR3 DNA is TGTGCCAGCAGCTTAGAACAGGGAATTTACGAGCAGTACTTC. Translating gives CASSLEQGIYEQYF.

The J gene is TRBJ2-7, the V gene TRBV27, with 8 bases lining up with TRBD1. Germline CDR1 is MNHEY and CDR2 is SMNVEV (reference sequence). Trimming cost V 3 bases and J 6 bases; bases outside gene matches: 4. This CDR3 contains 13 residues. The CDR3 bases are TGTGCCAGCAGTTTCAGGGGGCGCGTCGAGCAGTACTTC. It yields the protein CASSFRGRVEQYF.

This clonotype has at least ten counts. The genes are TRBV7-2 and TRBJ1-2; the D is unclear. CDR1 and CDR2 (germline): SGHTA, FQGNSA. With 0 bases removed from V and 2 bases from J, the gap between germline ends came to 4 bases. The CDR3 has 13 residues. The CDR3 coding sequence is TGTGCCAGCAGCTTAGCCCTAAACTATGGCTACACCTTC. Its translation: CASSLALNYGYTF.

This clonotype was counted many times. The rearrangement uses TRBV12-3 or TRBV12-4 and TRBJ1-6, with unresolved D. The CDR3 totals 15 residues. The V end was cut by 3 bases, the J end by 5 bases, with 11 bases between. CDR3 sequence reads: CASSLRGLDNSPLHF. The CDR3, as DNA: TGTGCCAGCAGTTTGAGAGGGCTTGATAATTCACCCCTCCACTTT.

This clonotype came up a few times. The chain couples TRBV25-1 to TRBJ1-5; D unresolved. V was shortened by 1 base and J by 4 bases, with 5 bases between the two germline ends. Germline V gene data show CDR1 as MGHDK and CDR2 as SYGVNS. CDR3 length: 13 residues. DNA of the CDR3: TGTGCCAGCAGTGAATCCACTAATCAGCCCCAGCATTTT. Amino acids: CASSESTNQPQHF. The full variable domain, rest sourced from reference TRBV25-1 and TRBJ1-5, is EADIYQTPRYLVIGTGKKITLECSQTMGHDKMYWYQQDPGMELHLIHYSYGVNSTEKGDLSSESTVSRIRTEHFPLTLESARPSHTSQYLCASSESTNQPQHFGDGTRLSIL.

This clonotype was counted many times. The chain employs TRBV20-1 and TRBJ2-7, with a weak D call TRBD2 (5 bases). Germline CDR1 and CDR2: DFQATT and SNEGSKA (reference sequence). The CDR3 has 11 amino acids. The V gene lost 7 bases and the J gene lost 12 bases, with 19 bases spanning the gap. The CDR3 spells CSVMGEGNPYF. The CDR3 nucleotides read TGCAGTGTGATGGGTGAGGGTAACCCGTACTTC.

This clonotype was counted between two and nine times. This chain links TRBV6-1 with TRBJ1-1; no definite D call. CDR3 length: 12 residues. V was trimmed by 5 bases and J by 6 bases, leaving 10 bases between them. Germline lookup yields CDR1 MNHNS and CDR2 SASEGT. DNA for the CDR3: TGTGCCAGCAGTCCCCGACAATCTGAAGCTTTCTTT. Its translation is CASSPRQSEAFF.

This chain links TRBV5-1 with TRBJ2-4, with 8 bases lining up with TRBD1. The end of the DNA fits TRBJ2-1 better, so the J call may be wrong. Germline CDR1 and CDR2: SGHRS and YFSETQ. CDR3 length: 15 residues. This CDR3 reads CASSLSQGASSEQFF. The CDR3 nucleotides are TGCGCCAGCAGCTTGAGTCAGGGGGCTTCGAGTGAGCAGTTCTTC.

This clonotype was counted only a few times. This chain uses TRBV6-9 with TRBJ2-7; 8 nucleotides agree with TRBD1. The V gene's germline CDR1 is MNHGY and CDR2 SVAAGI. The V and J ends lost 3 bases and 4 bases, in that order; junction bases with no gene match: 14. CDR3 size: 17 residues. The CDR3 here is CASSYSGTGALRYEQYF. The CDR3 nucleotides are TGTGCCAGCAGTTACTCAGGGACAGGTGCCTTAAGGTACGAGCAGTACTTC.

The chain uses TRBV28 and TRBJ2-4, with 7 bases identical to TRBD2. The germline gives CDR1 MDHEN, CDR2 SYDVKM. After removal of 6 bases from V and 13 bases from J, the junction contained 12 bases not matched to a gene. This CDR3 comprises 13 residues. The CDR3 loop is CASSPGTTNEQYF. The CDR3, as DNA: TGTGCCAGCAGCCCCGGGACTACAAATGAGCAGTACTTC.

This clonotype was counted ten times or more. The rearrangement links TRBV6-1 to TRBJ1-5; D is unclear. This CDR3 has 14 amino acids. Per germline, CDR1 MNHNS and CDR2 SASEGT. V lost 8 bases and J 2 bases, leaving 13 bases between the germline ends. In DNA, the CDR3 is TGTGCCAGCTCTCGATCCTTGGGCAATCAGCCCCAGCATTTT. This gives the protein CASSRSLGNQPQHF.

This clonotype turned up a few times. The chain carries TRBV2 and TRBJ2-5, with 12 nucleotides matching TRBD2. Germline assignment: CDR1 SNHLY and CDR2 FYNNEI. V lost 6 bases and J lost 4; bases outside the gene matches: 0. The CDR3 has 13 amino acids. In DNA form, the CDR3 reads TGTGCCAGCAGGGGACTAGCGGGAGAGACCCAGTACTTC. Residues: CASRGLAGETQYF. The variable domain in full, completed from reference TRBV2 and TRBJ2-5, reads EPEVTQTPSHQVTQMGQEVILRCVPISNHLYFYWYRQILGQKVEFLVSFYNNEISEKSEIFDDQFSVERPDGSNFTLKIRSTKLEDSAMYFCASRGLAGETQYFGPGTRLLVL.

The CDR3 loop is CASISGGRYNEQFF. The DNA of the CDR3 is TGTGCCAGCATAAGCGGGGGAAGATACAATGAGCAGTTCTTC. The genes are TRBV27 and TRBJ2-1; the match to TRBD2 covers 8 bases. Per germline, CDR1 MNHEY and CDR2 SMNVEV (reference sequence). V trimming: 7 bases; J trimming: 4 bases; junction bases outside the gene matches: 6. The CDR3 runs to 14 residues.

This clonotype was picked up many times. The chain combines TRBV2 with TRBJ1-2; TRBD1 matches at 8 bases. The CDR3 extends over 12 amino acids. The junction had 5 bases not matched to a gene; V was cut back by 6 bases and J by 8 bases. The V gene's germline CDR1 is SNHLY and CDR2 FYNNEI. The CDR3 is CASSLGTGGYTF. The CDR3 DNA is TGTGCCAGCAGCCTCGGGACAGGAGGCTACACCTTC. The whole variable domain, remainder taken from reference TRBV2 and TRBJ1-2, is EPEVTQTPSHQVTQMGQEVILRCVPISNHLYFYWYRQILGQKVEFLVSFYNNEISEKSEIFDDQFSVERPDGSNFTLKIRSTKLEDSAMYFCASSLGTGGYTFGSGTRLTVV.

V usage is TRBV14 and J usage is TRBJ2-7, with 8 bases identical to TRBD2. Germline CDR1 and CDR2: SGHDN and FVKESK. This CDR3 comprises 18 residues. Trimming at V came to 0 bases and at J to 2 bases, leaving 12 bases not matched to a gene. CDR3 loop: CASSQEGQRGRRTYEQYF. As DNA, the CDR3 is TGTGCCAGCAGCCAAGAAGGCCAGCGGGGGCGAAGAACCTACGAGCAGTACTTC.

This clonotype appeared many times. V and J are TRBV6-1 and TRBJ2-5; D remains unclear. V shed 7 bases and J shed 5 bases, with 14 bases lying between them. This CDR3 contains 13 residues. Germline V gene data show CDR1 as MNHNS and CDR2 as SASEGT. In DNA form, the CDR3 reads TGTGCCAGCACCCTCCTAAGGAAGGAGACCCAGTACTTC. As protein: CASTLLRKETQYF.

Concerning this clonotype itself: This sequence may be a read error, since a much larger clone differs from it by one base. The genes are TRBV15 and TRBJ2-7; D perhaps matches TRBD2 (6 bases). Per the germline V gene, CDR1 is LNHNV and CDR2 is YYDKDF (reference sequence). The CDR3 contains 14 residues. Here the CDR3 reads CASTLSGLTYEPYF. The CDR3 nucleotides are TGTGCCAGCACCTTAAGCGGACTAACCTACGAGCCGTACTTC.

This clonotype was seen ten or more times. The chain uses TRBV7-3 and TRBJ1-1, with D perhaps matching TRBD1 (5 bases). CDR3 length: 17 amino acids. Germline values: CDR1 SGHTA, CDR2 FQGTGA. Trimming cost V 2 bases and J 1 base, with 17 bases left between them. CDR3 nucleotides: TGTGCCAGCAGCTTACAGGGAGGGGTCGGCGGGAACACTGAAGCTTTCTTT. It specifies CASSLQGGVGGNTEAFF.

The chain recombines TRBV10-3 with TRBJ1-1, with D maybe TRBD1 (5 bases). CDR3 length: 13 residues. Germline V CDR1 and CDR2: ENHRY, SYGVKD. V was cut by 7 bases and J by 6 bases, with 15 bases left in between. CDR3 amino acids: CAITPGGVAEAFF. DNA for the CDR3: TGTGCCATCACCCCGGGGGGGGTAGCTGAAGCTTTCTTT.

This clonotype appeared a few times. V and J are TRBV20-1 and TRBJ1-1; 7 bases map to TRBD1. The CDR3 is 14 residues long. Germline CDR1 DFQATT, CDR2 SNEGSKA (reference sequence). The CDR3 reads CSGSPIRGGTEAFF. The DNA for the CDR3 is TGCAGCGGGTCGCCCATCAGGGGGGGCACTGAAGCTTTCTTT.

In the case of this clonotype: With a much larger clone just one base away, this may be a read error. V usage is TRBV28 and J usage is TRBJ2-7; 11 bases fit TRBD1. Germline V gene lookup returns CDR1 MDHEN and CDR2 SYDVKM. The CDR3 length is 15 residues. The DNA for the CDR3 is TGTGCCAGCAGTCATGGGACAGGGGGGTCCGACGAGCAGTGCTTC. It specifies CASSHGTGGSDEQCF.

The J gene is TRBJ2-3, the V gene TRBV28; TRBD2 aligns across 7 bases. Germline values: CDR1 MDHEN, CDR2 SYDVKM. CDR3 size: 16 residues. After removal of 7 bases from V and 1 base from J, the junction contained 11 bases not matched to a gene. CDR3 in DNA: TGTGCCAGCACTTCGCGCGGGAGCCTACGCACAGATACGCAGTATTTT. Residues: CASTSRGSLRTDTQYF.

This clonotype was observed many times. This chain uses TRBV20-1 with TRBJ2-5, with TRBD2 identical over 8 bases. V lost 6 bases to trimming and J lost 1 base; unmatched junction nucleotides: 7. This CDR3 comprises 14 residues. Germline loops: CDR1 DFQATT, CDR2 SNEGSKA (reference sequence). Written as DNA, the CDR3 is TGCAGTGCAGTAGCGGGGATGACCCAAGAGACCCAGTACTTC. It translates to CSAVAGMTQETQYF.

There are many counts of this clonotype. This chain uses TRBV10-3 with TRBJ2-7; no firm D call. Germline V CDR1 and CDR2: ENHRY, SYGVKD. V was pared by 6 bases and J by 3 bases, with 12 bases between. This CDR3 has 13 amino acids. CDR3 region: CAISALGSYEQYF. CDR3 DNA sequence: TGTGCCATCAGCGCCCTAGGCAGCTACGAGCAGTACTTC.

The genes are TRBV3-1 and TRBJ1-6, with 8 bases aligning to TRBD1. From germline, CDR1 is LGHDT and CDR2 YNNKEL (reference sequence). V gave up 1 base and J gave up 10 bases; unmatched junction bases: 9. This CDR3 spans 16 amino acids. The CDR3 DNA follows: TGTGCCAGCAGCCAAGCGTTCCAGGGGGCGAGATCACCCCTCCACTTT. This encodes CASSQAFQGARSPLHF. The full variable domain, its missing parts supplied by reference TRBV3-1 and TRBJ1-6, is DTAVSQTPKYLVTQMGNDKSIKCEQNLGHDTMYWYKQDSKKFLKIMFSYNNKELIINETVPNRFSPKSPDKAHLNLHINSLELGDSAVYFCASSQAFQGARSPLHFGNGTRLTVT.

A few counts support this clonotype. V and J are TRBV19 and TRBJ2-3; 7 bases match TRBD2. Germline CDR1 reads LNHDA; CDR2 reads SQIVND (reference sequence). V lost 3 bases, J lost 2 bases, and 5 bases stayed unmatched. The CDR3 is 15 amino acids. CDR3 sequence reads: CASSIGDYSTDTQYF. In nucleotides, the CDR3 is TGTGCCAGTAGTATTGGGGACTATTCCACAGATACGCAGTATTTT.

The J gene is TRBJ2-6, the V gene TRBV19; D tentatively reads TRBD1 or TRBD2 (5 bases each). Germline CDR1 is LNHDA and CDR2 is SQIVND (reference sequence). Deletions cut 3 bases from V and 2 bases from J, with 17 bases between. This CDR3 contains 18 residues. CDR3 protein: CASSIGAGFDAGANVLTF. In nucleotides, the CDR3 is TGTGCCAGTAGTATCGGGGCCGGCTTCGACGCTGGGGCCAACGTCCTGACTTTC. Variable domain in full (rest from reference TRBV19 and TRBJ2-6): DGGITQSPKYLFRKEGQNVTLSCEQNLNHDAMYWYRQDPGQGLRLIYYSQIVNDFQKGDIAEGYSVSREKKESFPLTVTSAQKNPTAFYLCASSIGAGFDAGANVLTFGAGSRLTVL.

In DNA form, the CDR3 reads TGTGCCAGTCTAAATGGGGGGGACCCCAGCACAGATACGCAGTATTTT. Its translation is CASLNGGDPSTDTQYF. The chain carries TRBV19 and TRBJ2-3, with 7 bases that match TRBD2. The CDR3 is made up of 16 amino acids. Germline V gene data show CDR1 as LNHDA and CDR2 as SQIVND (reference sequence). V shed 8 bases, J shed 0 bases, and the junction held 11 bases outside the gene matches.